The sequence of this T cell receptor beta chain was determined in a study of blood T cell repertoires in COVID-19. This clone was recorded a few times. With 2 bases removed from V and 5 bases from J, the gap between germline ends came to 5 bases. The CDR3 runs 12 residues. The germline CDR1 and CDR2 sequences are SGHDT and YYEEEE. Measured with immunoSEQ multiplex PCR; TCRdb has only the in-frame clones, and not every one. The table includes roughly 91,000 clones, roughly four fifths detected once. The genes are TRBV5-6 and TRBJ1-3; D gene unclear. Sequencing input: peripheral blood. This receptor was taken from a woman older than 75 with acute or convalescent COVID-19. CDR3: CASSFARNTIYF. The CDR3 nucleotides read TGTGCCAGCAGCTTTGCGAGAAACACCATATATTTT.